Each of the 9 T cell receptor beta chains below was sequenced from the same sample in a study of identical twins. From the 5' RACE reads, TCRdb called clonotypes with MiXCR, one entry per CDR3 protein. Among under 300,000 distinct CDR3 sequences listed, roughly 13% were seen once. These data also formed part of another study, on yellow fever vaccine responses in identical twins.

The sequenced sample was memory (CD45RO+) T cells sorted from blood. These receptors were obtained from a woman between 18 and 30 years old in good health.

V and J are TRBV11-2 and TRBJ2-7, with a tentative D call TRBD1 (5 bases). The CDR3 loop spans 14 amino acids. Trimming pared 1 base from V and 1 base from J, leaving 8 bases between. Germline CDR1 and CDR2: SGHAT and FQNNGV. This CDR3 is CASSLARQSYEQYF. The DNA of the CDR3 is TGTGCCAGCAGCTTAGCGCGACAGTCCTACGAGCAGTACTTC. The full variable domain, with the rest looked up from reference TRBV11-2 and TRBJ2-7, is EAGVAQSPRYKIIEKRQSVAFWCNPISGHATLYWYQQILGQGPKLLIQFQNNGVVDDSQLPKDRFSAERLKGVDSTLKIQPAKLEDSAVYLCASSLARQSYEQYFGPGTRLTVT.

This clonotype was detected ten times or more. This chain links TRBV6-5 with TRBJ1-1, with D uncertain. The CDR3 totals 14 residues. Germline CDR1 and CDR2: MNHEY and SVGAGI. V lost 2 bases to trimming and J lost 4 bases, with 11 bases between them. CDR3 DNA sequence: TGTGCCAGCAGTTACATCTCGGGGTTCACTGAAGCTTTCTTT. Its translation is CASSYISGFTEAFF.

V and J are TRBV5-1 and TRBJ2-5; no clear D gene. CDR3 length: 14 amino acids. The germline V and J ends were trimmed by 4 bases and 1 base, with 11 bases remaining between them. CDR1 SGHRS and CDR2 YFSETQ come from the germline V gene. The CDR3 region is CASSTQQFQETQYF. CDR3 sequence (DNA): TGCGCCAGCAGCACCCAACAGTTCCAAGAGACCCAGTACTTC.

This clonotype was seen ten or more times. This sequence joins TRBV7-9 and TRBJ2-1, with 12 bases identical to TRBD2. Per germline, CDR1 SEHNR and CDR2 FQNEAQ (reference sequence). Trimming cost V 1 base and J 8 bases; bases outside gene matches: 3. This CDR3 comprises 15 residues. Written as DNA, the CDR3 is TGTGCCAGCAGCTTAGGGACTAGCGGGATGGATGAGCAGTTCTTC. Its protein product is CASSLGTSGMDEQFF. Full variable domain (missing parts from reference TRBV7-9 and TRBJ2-1): DTGVSQNPRHKITKRGQNVTFRCDPISEHNRLYWYRQTLGQGPEFLTYFQNEAQLEKSRLLSDRFSAERPKGSFSTLEIQRTEQGDSAMYLCASSLGTSGMDEQFFGPGTRLTVL.

As for this clonotype: The junction does not match germline at one end; this may be a read error. The rearrangement uses TRBV5-1 and TRBJ2-3; TRBD2 matches at 9 bases. Germline CDR1 and CDR2: SGHRS and YFSETQ. The length of the CDR3 is 15 residues. The CDR3 coding sequence is TGCGCCAGCAGCTCAGTAGGGACTAGCAAAGATACGCAGTATTTT. Protein sequence: CASSSVGTSKDTQYF.

This chain links TRBV5-6 with TRBJ1-3; no clear D gene. Germline V gene sequence: CDR1 SGHDT, CDR2 YYEEEE. Trimming left V 4 bases short and J 3 bases short, with 8 bases between. The CDR3 runs to 13 residues. The CDR3 DNA is TGTGCCAGCAGCCCAGTCTATGGAAACACCATATATTTT. Residues: CASSPVYGNTIYF.

The V gene is TRBV7-2, the J gene TRBJ1-1; 8 nucleotides agree with TRBD1. CDR1 is SGHTA and CDR2 is FQGNSA in the germline V gene. There are 13 residues in the CDR3. V lost 4 bases to trimming and J lost 7 bases; unmatched junction nucleotides: 5. The CDR3 DNA reads TGTGCCAGCAGCTCTCTGGACAGGGATGAAGCTTTCTTT. It encodes CASSSLDRDEAFF.

The CDR3 spells CASPVAGALNTGELFF. In nucleotides, the CDR3 is TGTGCCTCCCCCGTAGCGGGGGCCTTGAACACCGGGGAGCTGTTTTTT. This chain connects TRBV30 to TRBJ2-2; 9 nucleotides align to TRBD2. CDR3 size: 16 residues. V lost 7 bases to trimming and J lost 1 base; unmatched junction nucleotides: 10. Germline V lookup: CDR1 GTSNPN, CDR2 SVGIG (reference sequence).

The chain employs TRBV2 and TRBJ2-3, with D possibly being TRBD2 (5 bases). Germline CDR1 SNHLY, CDR2 FYNNEI. Trimming cost V 6 bases and J 6 bases, with 16 bases left between them. CDR3 length equals 14 residues. This CDR3 is CASRKERPGDTQYF. The CDR3 nucleotides are TGTGCCAGCAGGAAAGAGAGACCGGGGGATACGCAGTATTTT.